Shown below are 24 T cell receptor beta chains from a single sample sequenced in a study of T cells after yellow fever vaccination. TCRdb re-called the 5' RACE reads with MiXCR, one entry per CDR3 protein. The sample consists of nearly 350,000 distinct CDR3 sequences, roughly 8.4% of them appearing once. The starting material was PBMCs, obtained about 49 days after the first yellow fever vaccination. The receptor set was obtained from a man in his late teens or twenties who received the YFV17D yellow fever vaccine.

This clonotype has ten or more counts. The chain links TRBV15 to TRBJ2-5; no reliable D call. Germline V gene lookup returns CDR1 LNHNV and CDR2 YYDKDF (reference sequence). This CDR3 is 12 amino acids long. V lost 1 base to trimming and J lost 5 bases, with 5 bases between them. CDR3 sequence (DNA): TGTGCCACCAGCAGAGTGGGCGAGACCCAGTACTTC. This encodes CATSRVGETQYF.

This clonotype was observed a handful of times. The CDR3 DNA follows: TGTGCCAGCGGGACAGGGAGGGACAATCAGCCCCAGCATTTT. It yields the protein CASGTGRDNQPQHF. The chain employs TRBV21-1 and TRBJ1-5; the DNA was not used to check the table's D call, TRBD1. TRBV21-1 is classified as a pseudogene. This CDR3 comprises 14 residues.

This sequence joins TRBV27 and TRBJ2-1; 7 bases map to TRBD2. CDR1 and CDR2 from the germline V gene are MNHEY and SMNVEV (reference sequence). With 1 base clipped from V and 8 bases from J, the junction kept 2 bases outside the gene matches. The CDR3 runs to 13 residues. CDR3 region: CASSLWGRDEQFF. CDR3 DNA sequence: TGTGCCAGCAGTTTATGGGGGAGGGATGAGCAGTTCTTC.

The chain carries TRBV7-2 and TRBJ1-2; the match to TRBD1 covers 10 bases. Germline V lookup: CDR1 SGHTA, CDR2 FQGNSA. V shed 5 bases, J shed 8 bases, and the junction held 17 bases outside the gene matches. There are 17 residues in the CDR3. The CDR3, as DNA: TGTGCCAGCAGCGGGTGGACAGGGGGTATTCTGCTTGGGGGCTACACCTTC. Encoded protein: CASSGWTGGILLGGYTF.

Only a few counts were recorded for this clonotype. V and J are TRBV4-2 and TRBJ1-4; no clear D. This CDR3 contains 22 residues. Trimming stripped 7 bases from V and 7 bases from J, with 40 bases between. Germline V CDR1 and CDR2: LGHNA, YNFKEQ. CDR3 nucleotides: TGTGCCAGCACCCGAGGCCAAGGATCGGGGTTTTCGCCATCGGGGATCATTGAAAAACTGTTTTTT. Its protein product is CASTRGQGSGFSPSGIIEKLFF.

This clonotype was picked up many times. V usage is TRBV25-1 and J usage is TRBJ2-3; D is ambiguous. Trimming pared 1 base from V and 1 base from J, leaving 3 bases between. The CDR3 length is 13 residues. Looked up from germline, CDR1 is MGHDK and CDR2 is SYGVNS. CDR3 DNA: TGTGCCAGCAGTGAATCCGGCACAGATACGCAGTATTTT. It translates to CASSESGTDTQYF.

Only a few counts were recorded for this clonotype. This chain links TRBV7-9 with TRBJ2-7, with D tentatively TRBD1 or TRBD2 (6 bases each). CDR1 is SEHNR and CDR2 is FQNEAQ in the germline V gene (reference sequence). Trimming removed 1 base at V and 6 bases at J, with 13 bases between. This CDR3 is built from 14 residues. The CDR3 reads CASSLEGGGREQYV. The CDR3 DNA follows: TGTGCCAGCAGCTTAGAAGGAGGGGGGCGCGAGCAGTACGTC.

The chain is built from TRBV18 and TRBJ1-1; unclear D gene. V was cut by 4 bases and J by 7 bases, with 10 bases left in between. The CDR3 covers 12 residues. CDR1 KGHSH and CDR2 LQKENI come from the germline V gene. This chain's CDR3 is CASSLAGHEAFF. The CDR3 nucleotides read TGTGCCAGCTCACTCGCCGGTCATGAAGCTTTCTTT.

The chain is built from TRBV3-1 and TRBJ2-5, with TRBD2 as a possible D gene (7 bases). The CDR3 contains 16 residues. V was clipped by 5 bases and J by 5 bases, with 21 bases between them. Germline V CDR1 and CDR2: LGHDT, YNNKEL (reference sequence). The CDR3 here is CASSAPSAGAGETQYF. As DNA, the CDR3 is TGTGCCAGCAGCGCCCCGAGTGCGGGGGCGGGGGAGACCCAGTACTTC.

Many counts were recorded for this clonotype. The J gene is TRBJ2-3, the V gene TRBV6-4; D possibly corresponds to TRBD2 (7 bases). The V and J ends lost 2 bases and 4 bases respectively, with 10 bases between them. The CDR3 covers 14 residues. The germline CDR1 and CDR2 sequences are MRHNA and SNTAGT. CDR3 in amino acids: CASSDGGASDTQYF. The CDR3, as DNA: TGTGCCAGCAGTGACGGGGGGGCCTCAGATACGCAGTATTTT.

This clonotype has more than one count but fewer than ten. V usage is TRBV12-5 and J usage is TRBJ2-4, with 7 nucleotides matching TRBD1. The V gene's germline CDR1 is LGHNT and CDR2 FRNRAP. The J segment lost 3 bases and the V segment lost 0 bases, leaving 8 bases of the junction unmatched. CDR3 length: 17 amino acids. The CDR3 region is CASGLVIGGAGKNIQYF. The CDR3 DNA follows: TGTGCTAGTGGTTTGGTAATAGGGGGCGCGGGCAAAAACATTCAGTACTTC. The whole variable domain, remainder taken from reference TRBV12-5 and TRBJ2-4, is DARVTQTPRHKVTEMGQEVTMRCQPILGHNTVFWYRQTMMQGLELLAYFRNRAPLDDSGMPKDRFSAEMPDATLATLKIQPSEPRDSAVYFCASGLVIGGAGKNIQYFGAGTRLSVL.

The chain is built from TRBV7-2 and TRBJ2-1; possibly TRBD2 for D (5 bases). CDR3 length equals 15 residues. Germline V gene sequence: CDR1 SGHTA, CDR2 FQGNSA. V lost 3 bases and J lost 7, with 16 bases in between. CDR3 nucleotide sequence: TGTGCCAGCAGCTTCCCCCTAGCTCAAACTAATGAGCAGTTCTTC. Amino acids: CASSFPLAQTNEQFF.

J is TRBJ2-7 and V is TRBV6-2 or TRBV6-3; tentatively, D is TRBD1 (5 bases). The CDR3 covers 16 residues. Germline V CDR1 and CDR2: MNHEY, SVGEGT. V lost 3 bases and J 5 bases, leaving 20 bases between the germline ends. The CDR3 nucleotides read TGTGCCAGCAGTTATTTACGGTGGGGCAGGGCGGACGAGCAGTACTTC. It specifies CASSYLRWGRADEQYF.

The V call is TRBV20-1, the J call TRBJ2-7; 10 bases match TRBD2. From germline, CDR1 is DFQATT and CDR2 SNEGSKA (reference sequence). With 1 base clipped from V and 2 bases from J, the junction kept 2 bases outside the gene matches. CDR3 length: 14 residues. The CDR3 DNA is TGCAGTGCTAGAGCACTAGCGGGGACCTACGAGCAGTACGTC. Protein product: CSARALAGTYEQYV.

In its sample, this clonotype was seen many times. The CDR3 DNA sequence: TGCGCCAGCAGACCCGGGACCAGCACAGATACGCAGTATTTT. This translates into CASRPGTSTDTQYF. The rearrangement links TRBV5-1 to TRBJ2-3, with D perhaps TRBD1 or TRBD2 (5 bases each). V was cut by 5 bases and J by 0 bases, with 10 bases left in between. This CDR3 is 14 amino acids long. Germline V gives CDR1 SGHRS, CDR2 YFSETQ.

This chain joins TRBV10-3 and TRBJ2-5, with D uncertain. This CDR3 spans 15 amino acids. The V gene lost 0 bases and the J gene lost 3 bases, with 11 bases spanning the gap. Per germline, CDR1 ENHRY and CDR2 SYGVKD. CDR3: CAISESPNQKETQYF. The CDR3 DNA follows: TGTGCCATCAGTGAGTCTCCCAACCAGAAAGAGACCCAGTACTTC.

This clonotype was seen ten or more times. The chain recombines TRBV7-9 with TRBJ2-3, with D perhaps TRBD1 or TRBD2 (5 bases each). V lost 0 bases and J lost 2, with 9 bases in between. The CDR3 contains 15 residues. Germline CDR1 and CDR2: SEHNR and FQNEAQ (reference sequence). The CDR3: CASSLAGAVTDTQYF. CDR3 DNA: TGTGCCAGCAGCTTAGCCGGGGCAGTCACAGATACGCAGTATTTT.

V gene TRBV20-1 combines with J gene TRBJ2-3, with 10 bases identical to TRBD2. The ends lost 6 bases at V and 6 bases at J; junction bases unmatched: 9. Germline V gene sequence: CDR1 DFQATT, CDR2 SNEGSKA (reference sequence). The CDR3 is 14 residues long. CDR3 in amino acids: CSAAGTSDPDTQYF. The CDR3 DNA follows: TGCAGTGCCGCAGGGACTAGCGATCCCGATACGCAGTATTTT.

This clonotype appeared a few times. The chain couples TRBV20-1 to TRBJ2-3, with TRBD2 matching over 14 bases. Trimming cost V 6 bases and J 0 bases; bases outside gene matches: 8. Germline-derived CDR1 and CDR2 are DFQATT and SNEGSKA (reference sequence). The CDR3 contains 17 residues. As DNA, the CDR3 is TGCAGTGCCAGCTCCGGACTAGCGGGGGGCAGCACAGATACGCAGTATTTT. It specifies CSASSGLAGGSTDTQYF.

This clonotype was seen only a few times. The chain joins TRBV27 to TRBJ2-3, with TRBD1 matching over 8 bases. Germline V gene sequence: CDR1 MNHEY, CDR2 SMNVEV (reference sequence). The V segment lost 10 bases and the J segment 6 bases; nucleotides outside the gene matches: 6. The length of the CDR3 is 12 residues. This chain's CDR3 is CATGQGLDTQYF. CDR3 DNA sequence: TGTGCCACCGGACAGGGCTTGGATACGCAGTATTTT.

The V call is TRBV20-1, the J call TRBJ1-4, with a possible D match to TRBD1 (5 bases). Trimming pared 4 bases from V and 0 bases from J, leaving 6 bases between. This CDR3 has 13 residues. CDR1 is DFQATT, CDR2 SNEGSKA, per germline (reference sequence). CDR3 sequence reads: CSAKGPTNEKLFF. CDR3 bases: TGCAGTGCTAAGGGACCAACTAATGAAAAACTGTTTTTT.

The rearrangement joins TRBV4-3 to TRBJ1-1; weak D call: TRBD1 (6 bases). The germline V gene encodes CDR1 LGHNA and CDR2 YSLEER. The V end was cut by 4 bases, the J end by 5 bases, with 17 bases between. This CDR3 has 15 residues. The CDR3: CASSLGMGGWTEAFF. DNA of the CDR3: TGCGCCAGCAGCCTAGGTATGGGGGGCTGGACTGAAGCTTTCTTT.

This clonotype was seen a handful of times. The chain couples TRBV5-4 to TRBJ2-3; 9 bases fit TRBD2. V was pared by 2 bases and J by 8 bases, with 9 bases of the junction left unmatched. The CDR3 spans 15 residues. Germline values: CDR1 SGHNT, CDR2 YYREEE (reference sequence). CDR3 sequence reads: CASSLAGGSPRTQYF. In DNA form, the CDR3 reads TGTGCCAGCAGCTTAGCGGGGGGCTCCCCCCGTACGCAGTATTTT.

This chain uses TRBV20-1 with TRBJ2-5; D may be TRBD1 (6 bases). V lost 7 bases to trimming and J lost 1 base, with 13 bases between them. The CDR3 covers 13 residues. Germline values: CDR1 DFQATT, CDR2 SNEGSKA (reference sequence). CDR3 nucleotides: TGCAGTGAAGGAGGACAGACCCAAGAGACCCAGTACTTC. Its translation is CSEGGQTQETQYF.